This TCR beta chain derives from a study of blood T cell repertoires in COVID-19. Study background: The United States, Italy and Spain were the sources of the acute and convalescent COVID-19 samples. The analysed material was cDNA or gDNA that came from T cells, B-cell-depleted T cells, or PBMCs.

Germline trimming cut 3 bases from V and 9 bases from J; bases unmatched to any gene: 12. CDR1 and CDR2 (germline): LGHNA, YSLEER. The CDR3 has 17 residues. In the source study's methods: Scientists estimated how many nucleated cells there were by amplifying reference gene primers. TCRdb's table, derived via immunoSEQ multiplex PCR, lists solely in-frame clones and lacks some. From that table come the V and J calls and clone size; the DNA was used to work out D and trimming. The sample records more than 150,000 clones, roughly 90% being singletons. V is TRBV4-3 and J is TRBJ1-6; TRBD1 agrees at 9 bases. Material for sequencing was peripheral blood. The receptor was isolated from a man aged 45-60 years with acute or convalescent COVID-19. CDR3 nucleotides: TGCGCCAGCAGCCAGGCACTAGGACAGGGGACTGGTTCACCCCTCCACTTT. It codes for CASSQALGQGTGSPLHF.